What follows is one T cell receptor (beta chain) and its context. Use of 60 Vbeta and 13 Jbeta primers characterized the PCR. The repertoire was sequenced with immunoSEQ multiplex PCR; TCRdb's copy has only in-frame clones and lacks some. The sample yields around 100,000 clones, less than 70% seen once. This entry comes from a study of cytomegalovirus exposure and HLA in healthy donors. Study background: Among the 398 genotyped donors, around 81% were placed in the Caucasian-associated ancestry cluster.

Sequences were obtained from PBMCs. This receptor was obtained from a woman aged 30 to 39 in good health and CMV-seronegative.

The CDR3 nucleotides are TGCGCCAGCTCCTTGCAGGGGAGCTCAGGCACAGATACGCAGTATTTT. Translating gives CASSLQGSSGTDTQYF. This chain uses TRBV5-1 with TRBJ2-3; perhaps TRBD1 as D (6 bases). CDR3 size: 16 residues. Germline CDR1 SGHRS, CDR2 YFSETQ. V was shortened by 7 bases and J by 1 base, with 19 bases between the two germline ends.